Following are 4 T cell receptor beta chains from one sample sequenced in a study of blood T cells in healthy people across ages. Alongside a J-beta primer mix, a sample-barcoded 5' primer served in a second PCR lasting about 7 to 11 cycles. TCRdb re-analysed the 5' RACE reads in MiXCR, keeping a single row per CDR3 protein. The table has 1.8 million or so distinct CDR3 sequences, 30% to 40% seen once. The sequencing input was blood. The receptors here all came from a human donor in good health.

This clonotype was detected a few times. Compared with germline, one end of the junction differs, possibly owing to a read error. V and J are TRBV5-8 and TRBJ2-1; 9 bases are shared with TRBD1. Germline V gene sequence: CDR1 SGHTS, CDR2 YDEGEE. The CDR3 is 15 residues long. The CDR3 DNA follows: TGTGCCAGCAGCCGGACAGGGGCGAATATGAATGGGCAGTTCTTC. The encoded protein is CASSRTGANMNGQFF.

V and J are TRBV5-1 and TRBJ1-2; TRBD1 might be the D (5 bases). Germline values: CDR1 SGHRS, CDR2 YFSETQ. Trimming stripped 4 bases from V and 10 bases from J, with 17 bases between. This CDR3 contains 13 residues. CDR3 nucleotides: TGCGCCAGCAGCGACGACAGACTCAGGGACTACACCTTC. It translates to CASSDDRLRDYTF.

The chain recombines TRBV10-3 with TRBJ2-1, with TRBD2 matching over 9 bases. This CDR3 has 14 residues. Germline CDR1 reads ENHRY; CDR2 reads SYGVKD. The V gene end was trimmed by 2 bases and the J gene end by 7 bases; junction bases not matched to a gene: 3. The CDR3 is CAISELAGQNEQFF. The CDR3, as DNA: TGTGCCATCAGTGAGCTAGCGGGGCAAAATGAGCAGTTCTTC.

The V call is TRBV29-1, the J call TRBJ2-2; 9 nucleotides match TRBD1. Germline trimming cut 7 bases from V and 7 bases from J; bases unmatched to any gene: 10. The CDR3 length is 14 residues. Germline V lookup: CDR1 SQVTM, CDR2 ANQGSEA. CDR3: CSALTGGFDGELFF. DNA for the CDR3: TGCAGCGCCCTGACAGGGGGATTCGACGGGGAGCTGTTTTTT.